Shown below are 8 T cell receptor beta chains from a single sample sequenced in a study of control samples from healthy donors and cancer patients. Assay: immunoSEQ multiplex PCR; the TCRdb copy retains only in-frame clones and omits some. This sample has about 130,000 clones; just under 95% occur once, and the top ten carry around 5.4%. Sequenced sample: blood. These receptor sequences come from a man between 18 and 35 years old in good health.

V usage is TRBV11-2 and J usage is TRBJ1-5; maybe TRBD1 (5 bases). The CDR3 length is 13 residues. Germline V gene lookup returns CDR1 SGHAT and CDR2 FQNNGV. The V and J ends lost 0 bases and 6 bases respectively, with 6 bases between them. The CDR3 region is CASSLDQGQPQHF. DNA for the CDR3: TGTGCCAGCAGCTTAGATCAGGGTCAGCCCCAGCATTTT.

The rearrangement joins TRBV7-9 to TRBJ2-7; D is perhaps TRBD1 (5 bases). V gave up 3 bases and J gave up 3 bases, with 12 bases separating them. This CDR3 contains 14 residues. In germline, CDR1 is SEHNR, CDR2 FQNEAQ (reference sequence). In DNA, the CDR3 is TGTGCCAGCAGCTTCTCGACAGTATACTACGAGCAGTACTTC. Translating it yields CASSFSTVYYEQYF.

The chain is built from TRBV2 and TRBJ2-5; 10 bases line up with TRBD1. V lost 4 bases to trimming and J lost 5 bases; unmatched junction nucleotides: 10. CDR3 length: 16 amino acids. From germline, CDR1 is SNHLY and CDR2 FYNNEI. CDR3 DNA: TGTGCCAGCAGTGCCGTGGGGGGACAGGGGATGGAGACCCAGTACTTC. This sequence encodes CASSAVGGQGMETQYF.

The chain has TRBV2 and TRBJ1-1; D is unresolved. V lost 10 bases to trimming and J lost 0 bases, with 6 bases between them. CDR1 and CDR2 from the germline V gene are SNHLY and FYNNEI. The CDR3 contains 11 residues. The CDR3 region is CATRLNTEAFF. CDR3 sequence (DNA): TGTGCCACCAGGCTGAACACTGAAGCTTTCTTT.

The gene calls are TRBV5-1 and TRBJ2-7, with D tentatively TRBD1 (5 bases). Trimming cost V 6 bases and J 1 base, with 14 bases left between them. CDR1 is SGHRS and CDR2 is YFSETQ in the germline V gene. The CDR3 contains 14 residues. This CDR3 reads CASKGQGSSYEQYF. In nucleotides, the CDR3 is TGCGCCAGCAAAGGTCAGGGTTCGTCCTACGAGCAGTACTTC.

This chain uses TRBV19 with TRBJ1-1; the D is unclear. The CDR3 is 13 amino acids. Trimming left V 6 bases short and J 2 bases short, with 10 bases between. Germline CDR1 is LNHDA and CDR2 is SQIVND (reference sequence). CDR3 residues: CASSLTPNTEAFF. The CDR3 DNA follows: TGTGCCAGTAGCCTGACACCTAACACTGAAGCTTTCTTT.

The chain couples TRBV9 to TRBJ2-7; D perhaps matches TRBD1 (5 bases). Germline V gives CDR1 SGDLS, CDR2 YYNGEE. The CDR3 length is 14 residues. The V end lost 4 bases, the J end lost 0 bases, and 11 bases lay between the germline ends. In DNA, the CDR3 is TGTGCCAGCAGCCATGACAGATACTCCTACGAGCAGTACTTC. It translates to CASSHDRYSYEQYF.

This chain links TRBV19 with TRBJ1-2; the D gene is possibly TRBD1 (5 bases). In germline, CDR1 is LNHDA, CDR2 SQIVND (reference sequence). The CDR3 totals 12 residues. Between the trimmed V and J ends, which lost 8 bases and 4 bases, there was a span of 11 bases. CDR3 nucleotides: TGTGCCAGTGAGGGGACGGGCTATGGCTACACCTTC. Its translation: CASEGTGYGYTF.